The T cell receptor beta chain under discussion was sequenced for a study of shared clonotypes between healthy human individuals. Naive CD8 populations comprised CD45RO-negative cells positively selected for CCR7, excluding terminally differentiated effector memory CD45RA+ cells. Germline assignment: CDR1 WSHSY and CDR2 SAAADI. Unmatched junction bases numbered 2, after V lost 6 bases and J lost 4 bases. This CDR3 region has 13 residues. Libraries were prepared by immunoSEQ multiplex PCR; TCRdb keeps only in-frame clonotypes and omits some of them. The sample comprises under 2,000,000 clones, about 94% of which are singletons, and roughly 1.2% rests with the top ten.

This chain uses TRBV10-2 with TRBJ1-4; TRBD1 matches 7 bases. Sequencing used naive CD8+ T cells sorted from blood. This TCR was sampled from a man aged 18-30 years in good health. The chain's CDR3 is CASRDRYNEKLFF. CDR3 bases: TGCGCCAGCAGGGACAGGTATAATGAAAAACTGTTTTTT.